This T cell receptor (beta chain) was sequenced during a study of shared clonotypes between healthy human individuals. Trimming pared 6 bases from V and 5 bases from J, leaving 16 bases between. This CDR3 contains 13 residues. Looked up from germline, CDR1 is SQVTM and CDR2 is ANQGSEA. This clone was seen at least ten times. The input for sorted-subset replicate PCRs was approximately 200 ng DNA, 25,000 to 30,000 T cell genomes. Sequencing was performed with immunoSEQ multiplex PCR; in TCRdb, only in-frame clones are kept and a portion is missing. Of a few hundred thousand clones listed, around 70% are singletons.

The sample taken for sequencing was memory CD4+ T cells sorted from blood. Subset of the sample: CD45RA-negative fraction. The V gene is TRBV29-1, the J gene TRBJ1-1; maybe TRBD1 (6 bases). This sequence was found in a man aged 25-45 years in good health. In DNA form, the CDR3 reads TGCAGCGTCGTGACAGGCGGGAGGACTGAAGCTTTCTTT. Encoded protein: CSVVTGGRTEAFF.